This is a list of T cell receptor beta chains from one sample in a study of T cells after yellow fever vaccination. MiXCR, applied by TCRdb to the 5' RACE reads, yields one record per CDR3 protein. The table includes roughly 240,000 distinct CDR3 sequences, roughly 6.2% detected once. Sample: CD4+ T cells sorted from PBMCs, taken on the day of the yellow fever booster vaccination. The receptors come from a man aged 25-40 years who received the YFV17D yellow fever vaccine. Each CDR3 is given with its conserved first and last residue. A D gene is named only where the DNA matches it firmly. A clone size is listed for some rows: how often the clone was seen (once, few, many), or a class if it is expanded.

>TRBV5-5|.|.|TRBJ2-5
TGTGCCAGCACCTGTGGGGGCCCCAGGGAGACGATTTGTGAGACCCAGTACTTC
CASTCGGPRETICETQYF
>TRBV5-6|TRBD2|many|TRBJ2-3
TGTGCCAGCAGCTTGGTAGGTCTAGCGGACCCCAGGGAGGGAGATACGCAGTATTTT
CASSLVGLADPREGDTQYF
>TRBV12-3/TRBV12-4|TRBD2|.|TRBJ2-1
TGTGCCAGCAGCCCTACCGGGACTAGGAATGAGCAGTTCTTC
CASSPTGTRNEQFF
>TRBV27|.|many|TRBJ2-7
TGTGCCAGCAGTTTTCAGGGAGGATACTACGAGCAGTACTTC
CASSFQGGYYEQYF
>TRBV6-5|.|few|TRBJ2-5
TGTGCCAGCAGTTTCCTTGCTGGACAGAAAGAGACCCAGTACTTC
CASSFLAGQKETQYF
>TRBV20-1|.|few|TRBJ1-2
TGCAGTGCTAGAGCGTTCGACCATCCCGCCTTC
CSARAFDHPAF
>TRBV3-1|TRBD2|many|TRBJ2-1
TGTGCCAGCAGCCGGGGAGGGGCCCTCAACAATGAGCAGTTCTTC
CASSRGGALNNEQFF
>TRBV7-2|.|few|TRBJ2-4
TGTGCCAGCAGCTTAGACAGATCCAACATTCAGTACTTC
CASSLDRSNIQYF
>TRBV29-1|TRBD2|many|TRBJ2-5
TGCAGCCATTCCGGGGGGGCGGCCCAAGAGACCCAGTACTTC
CSHSGGAAQETQYF
>TRBV7-2|TRBD2|many|TRBJ2-1
TGTGCCAGCACCCTTCTAAGGCTAGCGGCAGCCAATGAGCAGTTCTTC
CASTLLRLAAANEQFF
>TRBV12-3/TRBV12-4|.|few|TRBJ2-7
TGTGCCAGCAGTTTAGGTCTGTCGGCCGAGCAGTACTTC
CASSLGLSAEQYF
>TRBV6-2/TRBV6-3|.|.|TRBJ2-7
TGTGCCAGCAGGACCCCCAACAGGGAGTACGAGCAGTACTTC
CASRTPNREYEQYF
>TRBV10-3|.|many|TRBJ2-1
TGTGCCATCAAAGTTGGGCCAGCCTACAATGAGCAGTTCTTC
CAIKVGPAYNEQFF
>TRBV7-9|TRBD1|few|TRBJ1-4
TGTGCCAGCAGCTCATCAATAAAAACGTTGGACAGGGGGCCGAGGGATGAAAAACTGTTTTTT
CASSSSIKTLDRGPRDEKLFF
>TRBV12-3/TRBV12-4|TRBD1|.|TRBJ2-1
TGTGCCAGCAGCCCGGACAGGGGGCCCTTAAGTGAGCAGTTCTTC
CASSPDRGPLSEQFF
>TRBV6-2/TRBV6-3|TRBD1|many|TRBJ2-1
TGTGCCAGCACCCCGGGACAGGGGTACTACAATGAGCAGTTCTTC
CASTPGQGYYNEQFF
>TRBV3-1|.|many|TRBJ2-7
TGTGCCAGCAGCCTGGTTGGGGGAGGCGCTGGCGAGCAGTACTTC
CASSLVGGGAGEQYF
>TRBV28|.|few|TRBJ1-4
TGTGCCAGCAGTTTAGTAGGCATACTTGCAACTAATGAAAAACTGTTTTTT
CASSLVGILATNEKLFF
>TRBV7-2|.|many|TRBJ2-7
TGTGCCAGCAGCTTAAACTACGAGCAGTACTTC
CASSLNYEQYF
>TRBV28|.|.|TRBJ1-5
TGTGCCAGCAGGCTGGCGATGGGGAGTCAGCCCCAGCATTTT
CASRLAMGSQPQHF
>TRBV12-3/TRBV12-4|.|many|TRBJ2-5
TGTGCCAGCAGTTTTTTCCAAGAGACCCAGTACTTC
CASSFFQETQYF
>TRBV11-2|.|few|TRBJ2-3
TGTGCCAGCAGCTTAGCAGCAGCCGGCACGCAGTATTTT
CASSLAAAGTQYF
>TRBV7-9|.|few|TRBJ2-5
TGTGCCAGCAAGGCACGCGAGACCCAGTACTTC
CASKARETQYF
>TRBV19|.|.|TRBJ2-6
TGTGCCAGCAGCCTTGAGGCCAACGTCCTGACTTTC
CASSLEANVLTF
>TRBV6-1|.|many|TRBJ1-3
TGTGCCAGCACTCTCGATACACCGTCTGGAAACACCATATATTTT
CASTLDTPSGNTIYF
>TRBV7-9|TRBD2|.|TRBJ2-1
TGTGCCAGCAGCCCTAGGACTAGCGGGACAATGTACAATGAGCAGTTCTTC
CASSPRTSGTMYNEQFF
>TRBV5-1|.|many|TRBJ2-5
TGCGCCAGCAGCGTGCTCGGACTCAAAGAGACCCAGTACTTC
CASSVLGLKETQYF
>TRBV12-5|.|many|TRBJ1-5
TGTGCTAGTAGGGTAAGCAATCAGCCCCAGCATTTT
CASRVSNQPQHF
>TRBV7-2|.|.|TRBJ1-1
TGTGCCAGCAGCCCCCAAGGGAGCGGTGAAGCTTTCTTT
CASSPQGSGEAFF
>TRBV7-2|.|many|TRBJ2-7
TGTGCCAGCAGCCCCCTTAGCGAGCAGTACTTC
CASSPLSEQYF
>TRBV11-2|.|.|TRBJ2-7
TGTGCCAGCAGCTTCGGCGGGTACCTCTACGAGCAGTACTTC
CASSFGGYLYEQYF
>TRBV28|.|.|TRBJ2-1
TGTGCCACCCGTAGGTTAGGAAAATATGGTGAGCAGTTCTTC
CATRRLGKYGEQFF
>TRBV18|.|.|TRBJ2-7
TGTGCCAGCTCACCGGGCGGGGCGAGCTCCTACGAGCAGTACTTC
CASSPGGASSYEQYF
>TRBV7-9|TRBD2|few|TRBJ2-5
TGTGCCAGCAGGCTAGCGGGAGGTCGGGAGACCCAGTACTTC
CASRLAGGRETQYF
>TRBV14|TRBD2|few|TRBJ2-5
TGTGCCAGCAGCCAAGGGACGGCGGGAGCACGGACCCAGTACTTC
CASSQGTAGARTQYF
>TRBV4-1|TRBD1|.|TRBJ1-2
TGCGCCAGCAGCCAACAGAACAGGGGCAGGAGTGGCTACACCTTC
CASSQQNRGRSGYTF